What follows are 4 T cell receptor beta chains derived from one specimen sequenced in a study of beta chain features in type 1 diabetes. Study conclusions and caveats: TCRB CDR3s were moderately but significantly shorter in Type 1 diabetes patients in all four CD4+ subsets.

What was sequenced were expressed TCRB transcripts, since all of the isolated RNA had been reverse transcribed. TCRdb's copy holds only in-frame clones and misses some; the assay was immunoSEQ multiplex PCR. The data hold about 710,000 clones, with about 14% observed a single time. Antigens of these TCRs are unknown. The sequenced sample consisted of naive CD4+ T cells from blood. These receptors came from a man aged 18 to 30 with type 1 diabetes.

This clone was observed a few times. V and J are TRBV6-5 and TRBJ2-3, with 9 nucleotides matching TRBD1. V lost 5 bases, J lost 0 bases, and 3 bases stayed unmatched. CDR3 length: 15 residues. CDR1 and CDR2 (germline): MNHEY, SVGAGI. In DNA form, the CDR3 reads TGTGCCAGCAGTCGACAGGGGGTAAGCACAGATACGCAGTATTTT. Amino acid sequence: CASSRQGVSTDTQYF.

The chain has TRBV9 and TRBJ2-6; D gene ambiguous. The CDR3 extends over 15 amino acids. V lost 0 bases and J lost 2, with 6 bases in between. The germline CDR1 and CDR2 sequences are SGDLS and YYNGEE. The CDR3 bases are TGTGCCAGCAGCGTAGCGACGACTGGGGCCAACGTCCTGACTTTC. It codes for CASSVATTGANVLTF.

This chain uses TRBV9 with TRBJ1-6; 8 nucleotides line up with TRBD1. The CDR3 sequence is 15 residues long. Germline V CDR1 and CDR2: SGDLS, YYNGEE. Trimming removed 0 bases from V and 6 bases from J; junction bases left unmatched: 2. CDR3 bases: TGTGCCAGCAGCGTAGAGGACAGGGCTAATTCACCCCTCCACTTT. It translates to CASSVEDRANSPLHF.

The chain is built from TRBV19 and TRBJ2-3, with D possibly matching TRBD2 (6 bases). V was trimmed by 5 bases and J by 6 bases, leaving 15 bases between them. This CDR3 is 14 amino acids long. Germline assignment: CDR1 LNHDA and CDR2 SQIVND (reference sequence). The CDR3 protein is CASSSGGMPDTQYF. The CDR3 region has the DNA TGTGCCAGTAGTTCTGGCGGGATGCCGGATACGCAGTATTTT.